The next 27 T cell receptor beta chains were all read from a single sample in a study of OX40 agonist ivuxolimab in advanced cancers. Here immunoSEQ multiplex PCR was the method, and the copy in TCRdb shows in-frame clones only, minus some. The sample contains tens of thousands of clones, over 70% of which appear only once. The sequencing here drew on CD4+ or CD8+ T cells sorted from blood, taken in a trial of the OX40 agonist ivuxolimab. The receptors derive from an adult with an advanced solid tumor such as melanoma, head and neck, liver or kidney cancer.

The chain employs TRBV6-4 and TRBJ1-2, with 7 positions matching TRBD1. Looked up from germline, CDR1 is MRHNA and CDR2 is SNTAGT. V gave up 5 bases and J gave up 2 bases; unmatched junction bases: 5. This CDR3 spans 14 amino acids. CDR3 region: CASSPEQGNYGYTF. CDR3 DNA: TGTGCCAGCAGTCCGGAACAGGGGAACTATGGCTACACCTTC.

This clone was detected only once. This chain joins TRBV11-3 and TRBJ1-3, with D maybe TRBD1 (5 bases). This CDR3 region has 15 residues. The ends were cut back, 4 bases at V and 2 bases at J, with 12 bases in the middle. Per germline, CDR1 SGHNT and CDR2 YENEEA. The CDR3 DNA reads as TGTGCCAGCAGCTCCAGGGAGGGACCTGGAAACACCATATATTTT. It codes for CASSSREGPGNTIYF.

The chain is built from TRBV18 and TRBJ1-1; a weak D match, TRBD1 (5 bases). The germline gives CDR1 KGHSH, CDR2 LQKENI. The ends were cut back, 6 bases at V and 4 bases at J, with 9 bases in the middle. This CDR3 spans 12 amino acids. Written as DNA, the CDR3 is TGTGCCAGCTCCTTCAGGGCCACTGAAGCTTTCTTT. Translating it yields CASSFRATEAFF. Full variable domain (outside the CDR3, taken from reference TRBV18 and TRBJ1-1): NAGVMQNPRHLVRRRGQEARLRCSPMKGHSHVYWYRQLPEEGLKFMVYLQKENIIDESGMPKERFSAEFPKEGPSILRIQQVVRGDSAAYFCASSFRATEAFFGQGTRLTVV.

The rearrangement links TRBV4-1 to TRBJ1-1; tentatively, D is TRBD1 (5 bases). The V end lost 0 bases, the J end lost 5 bases, and 10 bases lay between the germline ends. The germline V gene encodes CDR1 MGHRA and CDR2 YSYEKL. The CDR3 has 14 residues. The CDR3 region is CASSQEPGRTEAFF. CDR3 nucleotides: TGCGCCAGCAGCCAAGAACCAGGGCGTACTGAAGCTTTCTTT.

The chain couples TRBV28 to TRBJ1-2; D gene ambiguous. Deletions cut 5 bases from V and 8 bases from J, with 15 bases between. The germline CDR1 and CDR2 sequences are MDHEN and SYDVKM. The CDR3 consists of 13 residues. For the CDR3, the DNA is TGTGCCAGCAGTCTGAGGGCTTGGTGGGGCTACACCTTC. It specifies CASSLRAWWGYTF.

V gene TRBV19 combines with J gene TRBJ2-2; 9 positions agree with TRBD2. This CDR3 spans 16 amino acids. Per the germline V gene, CDR1 is LNHDA and CDR2 is SQIVND (reference sequence). V was clipped by 7 bases and J by 3 bases; unmatched bases: 9. CDR3 protein: CASTGLGLAYTGELFF. CDR3 DNA: TGTGCCAGTACGGGGCTTGGACTAGCGTACACCGGGGAGCTGTTTTTT.

The chain joins TRBV23-1 to TRBJ1-1; D is perhaps TRBD1 (5 bases). TRBV23-1 falls under the ORF class, with uncertain function. There are 16 residues in the CDR3. The V end lost 3 bases, the J end lost 1 base, and 15 bases lay between the germline ends. Here the CDR3 DNA reads TGCGCCAGCAGTCACACCGGGGAGGGACCGAACACTGAAGCTTTCTTT. It translates to CASSHTGEGPNTEAFF.

The chain links TRBV11-3 to TRBJ2-2, with D possibly being TRBD2 (5 bases). V lost 3 bases, J lost 8 bases, and 7 bases lay in between. Germline V gene data show CDR1 as SGHNT and CDR2 as YENEEA. The CDR3 spans 12 residues. The CDR3 region is CASSFRGGELFF. The DNA for the CDR3 is TGTGCCAGCAGCTTCCGGGGAGGGGAGCTGTTTTTT.

This chain links TRBV5-6 with TRBJ1-2; D not certain. Germline-derived CDR1 and CDR2 are SGHDT and YYEEEE. Trimming left V 0 bases short and J 7 bases short, with 13 bases between. CDR3 length: 14 amino acids. The CDR3 DNA follows: TGTGCCAGCAGCTTGGCACAAAGAAGTGGTGGCTACACCTTC. As protein: CASSLAQRSGGYTF.

This chain links TRBV19 with TRBJ1-1; D unresolved. The germline V gene encodes CDR1 LNHDA and CDR2 SQIVND (reference sequence). The CDR3 covers 13 residues. Trimming took 5 bases from V and 1 from J, leaving 8 bases between them. CDR3 sequence reads: CASSPQENTEAFF. For the CDR3, the DNA is TGTGCCAGTAGTCCTCAGGAGAACACTGAAGCTTTCTTT. Looking up the rest from reference TRBV19 and TRBJ1-1 gives the full variable domain: DGGITQSPKYLFRKEGQNVTLSCEQNLNHDAMYWYRQDPGQGLRLIYYSQIVNDFQKGDIAEGYSVSREKKESFPLTVTSAQKNPTAFYLCASSPQENTEAFFGQGTRLTVV.

The genes are TRBV9 and TRBJ2-3; the D gene is possibly TRBD1 (6 bases). Germline CDR1 is SGDLS and CDR2 is YYNGEE. Between the trimmed V and J ends, which lost 0 bases and 4 bases, there was a span of 15 bases. This CDR3 is 16 amino acids long. CDR3 in DNA: TGTGCCAGCAGCGTAGAGGGTCAGGGGCGGGCAGATACGCAGTATTTT. This translates into CASSVEGQGRADTQYF.

This rearrangement joins TRBV7-2 to TRBJ1-2; 7 bases line up with TRBD1. The J segment lost 5 bases and the V segment lost 4 bases, leaving 13 bases of the junction unmatched. This CDR3 has 16 amino acids. The germline CDR1 and CDR2 sequences are SGHTA and FQGNSA. CDR3 DNA sequence: TGTGCCAGCAGCTCCGGGACAGCGTTATTTGGGTATGGCTACACCTTC. Translation: CASSSGTALFGYGYTF.

CDR3 region: CASSLGTAKSYEQYF. CDR3 nucleotide sequence: TGTGCCAGCAGCTTAGGGACAGCTAAATCCTACGAGCAGTACTTC. This sequence joins TRBV11-3 and TRBJ2-7; tentative D call: TRBD1 (6 bases). The CDR3 length is 15 residues. CDR1 and CDR2 (germline): SGHNT, YENEEA. V was trimmed by 1 base and J by 1 base, leaving 11 bases between them.

The genes are TRBV6-1 and TRBJ1-1; D ambiguous. V lost 7 bases and J lost 3, with 12 bases in between. The CDR3 is 13 amino acids. CDR1 MNHNS and CDR2 SASEGT come from the germline V gene. The CDR3 reads CASTVTSDTEAFF. The CDR3 DNA sequence: TGTGCCAGCACCGTCACAAGCGACACTGAAGCTTTCTTT.

The chain combines TRBV9 with TRBJ2-3; TRBD2 is a possible D gene (5 bases). There are 14 residues in the CDR3. V gave up 4 bases and J gave up 4 bases, with 13 bases separating them. Germline V gene data show CDR1 as SGDLS and CDR2 as YYNGEE. CDR3 in amino acids: CASSLRESPDTQYF. The CDR3 region has the DNA TGTGCCAGCAGCTTAAGGGAGAGCCCAGATACGCAGTATTTT.

CDR3 nucleotides: TGTGCCTGGAGTGGCCAACCCTACGAGCAGTACTTC. This encodes CAWSGQPYEQYF. The chain is built from TRBV30 and TRBJ2-7; the D is unclear. Germline CDR1 and CDR2: GTSNPN and SVGIG (reference sequence). V lost 1 base and J 2 bases, leaving 6 bases between the germline ends. The CDR3 contains 12 residues.

The rearrangement uses TRBV4-1 and TRBJ1-1, with D maybe TRBD1 (5 bases). Germline V gene lookup returns CDR1 MGHRA and CDR2 YSYEKL. The CDR3 has 14 residues. V was shortened by 7 bases and J by 6 bases, with 18 bases between the two germline ends. Here the CDR3 DNA reads TGCGCCAGCACCATCACCATAGGGGACTCTGAAGCTTTCTTT. This gives the protein CASTITIGDSEAFF.

The rearrangement links TRBV7-9 to TRBJ1-1; D may be TRBD1 (6 bases). The CDR3 loop spans 16 amino acids. Germline-derived CDR1 and CDR2 are SEHNR and FQNEAQ (reference sequence). The germline V and J ends were trimmed by 0 bases and 1 base, with 12 bases remaining between them. The CDR3 is CASSLARVGGNTEAFF. CDR3 DNA: TGTGCCAGCAGCTTAGCGCGTGTAGGGGGGAACACTGAAGCTTTCTTT. The full variable domain, in which reference TRBV7-9 and TRBJ1-1 provide the parts outside the CDR3, is DTGVSQNPRHKITKRGQNVTFRCDPISEHNRLYWYRQTLGQGPEFLTYFQNEAQLEKSRLLSDRFSAERPKGSFSTLEIQRTEQGDSAMYLCASSLARVGGNTEAFFGQGTRLTVV.

The rearrangement uses TRBV27 and TRBJ1-2; D is uncertain. Deletions cut 6 bases from V and 0 bases from J, with 8 bases between. CDR1 is MNHEY, CDR2 SMNVEV, per germline (reference sequence). CDR3 length: 13 amino acids. In DNA, the CDR3 is TGTGCCAGCAGCCGGGCCACTAACTATGGCTACACCTTC. Its protein product is CASSRATNYGYTF.

About this clone itself: Different DNA sequences within this sample yield the same CDR3. The rearrangement links TRBV5-1 to TRBJ2-7, with D hard to call. V was clipped by 0 bases and J by 5 bases, with 12 bases between them. Germline loops: CDR1 SGHRS, CDR2 YFSETQ. CDR3 length: 14 residues. CDR3 sequence: CASSLAQAGDEQYF. CDR3 DNA: TGCGCCAGCAGCTTGGCCCAGGCTGGGGACGAGCAGTACTTC. The complete variable domain, with remaining parts taken from reference TRBV5-1 and TRBJ2-7, reads KAGVTQTPRYLIKTRGQQVTLSCSPISGHRSVSWYQQTPGQGLQFLFEYFSETQRNKGNFPGRFSGRQFSNSRSEMNVSTLELGDSALYLCASSLAQAGDEQYFGPGTRLTVT.

This clone was observed a few times. The V gene is TRBV30, the J gene TRBJ2-7, with a weak D call TRBD2 (5 bases). Germline CDR1 and CDR2: GTSNPN and SVGIG (reference sequence). The V gene lost 7 bases and the J gene lost 9 bases, with 13 bases spanning the gap. This CDR3 region has 10 residues. CDR3: CALQEGLQYF. The CDR3 nucleotides are TGTGCCTTGCAAGAGGGTCTGCAGTACTTC.

The V gene is TRBV12-5, the J gene TRBJ2-7; 12 bases are shared with TRBD1. CDR3 size: 17 residues. V shed 0 bases, J shed 5 bases, and the junction held 8 bases outside the gene matches. Germline assignment: CDR1 LGHNT and CDR2 FRNRAP. The CDR3, as DNA: TGTGCTAGTGGTTTGGTACCACCGGGACAGGGGGCCCACGAGCAGTACTTC. Residues: CASGLVPPGQGAHEQYF.

This clone was recorded a few times. V usage is TRBV2 and J usage is TRBJ2-2, with 9 bases lining up with TRBD1. CDR1 is SNHLY, CDR2 FYNNEI, per germline. With V trimmed by 6 bases and J by 9 bases, 5 bases remained unmatched. This CDR3 region has 13 residues. The CDR3 region is CASRSGQGRELFF. DNA for the CDR3: TGTGCCAGCAGGTCGGGACAGGGCCGGGAGCTGTTTTTT.

The V call is TRBV12-5, the J call TRBJ2-5; tentatively, D is TRBD2 (5 bases). The V gene's germline CDR1 is LGHNT and CDR2 FRNRAP. Trimming stripped 3 bases from V and 5 bases from J, with 16 bases between. This CDR3 has 15 amino acids. The CDR3 region has the DNA TGTGCTAGTGGTTTCCCCGGGAAGGCCGGGGAGACCCAGTACTTC. Translation gives CASGFPGKAGETQYF.

The rearrangement links TRBV7-9 to TRBJ2-3, with no clear D. CDR1 is SEHNR and CDR2 is FQNEAQ in the germline V gene (reference sequence). V dropped 5 bases and J dropped 6 bases, with 9 bases sitting between them. The CDR3 runs 12 residues. As DNA, the CDR3 is TGTGCCAGCAGCCCTCAGTCGGATACGCAGTATTTT. This gives the protein CASSPQSDTQYF.

This clone came up once. The J gene is TRBJ1-6, the V gene TRBV9; D remains unclear. Trimming removed 1 base from V and 8 bases from J, with 10 bases in between. The CDR3 loop spans 14 amino acids. Per germline, CDR1 SGDLS and CDR2 YYNGEE. CDR3: CASSVSGRDSPLHF. Written as DNA, the CDR3 is TGTGCCAGCAGCGTAAGCGGAAGGGATTCACCCCTCCACTTT.

V and J are TRBV27 and TRBJ1-1; 8 bases are a match to TRBD1. CDR1 and CDR2 from the germline V gene are MNHEY and SMNVEV (reference sequence). With 3 bases clipped from V and 11 bases from J, the junction kept 2 bases outside the gene matches. This CDR3 spans 11 amino acids. The CDR3 DNA reads TGTGCCAGCAGTTTGGGACAGGTCGCTTTCTTT. Residues: CASSLGQVAFF.